This T cell receptor (beta chain) came from a study of metastatic and nonmetastatic thyroid tumors (TCRdb year 2020). About the study as a whole: For patients with malignant and with benign thyroid disease, the researchers compared repertoires between peripheral blood samples and tumor or nodule tissue samples. On the study overall, not on this receptor specifically: In both blood and tumor samples, malignant tumors were reported to have significantly higher TCR beta diversity than benign nodules.

The receptor library was made with PCR. Sequenced on an Illumina HiSeq 4000. High-throughput sequencing was used to profile the TCR beta-chain CDR3 region of each patient. On the authors' methods: CDR3 differences across clinicopathological groups were used to build a classifier for discriminating distant-metastatic papillary thyroid cancer patients. Repertoire diversity was assessed with the Shannon index, and tumor-blood repertoire similarity with the Morisita-Horn index. TCRdb trimmed the raw reads at Q25, called clones with MiXCR and kept productive beta chains. The authors' filters were not applied to this entry. For this sample there are about 19,000 clones; 20% to 25% appear just once. The ten largest clones capture over 9.5% of the sample. None of the patients had been given any treatment before thyroid surgery. Using T-cell receptor beta sequencing, the study looked back at clinical samples from patients collected from the early 2010s to the late 2010s.

This clone was counted ten times or more. The specificity of this receptor is unknown. No clone much larger than this one lies a single base away; base qualities are absent. Reading the germline V gene (reference sequence) gives CDR1 DFQATT and CDR2 SNEGSKA. The CDR3 has 11 amino acids, counting the end cysteine and phenylalanine. CDR3 DNA is the only sequence kept; it has 33 bases, read in frame from the first base. V drops 0 bases and J drops 12 bases, leaving 6 bases in between. This chain is built from TRBV20-1 and TRBJ1-6; a confident D gene designation cannot be given. The sample taken for sequencing was tumor tissue. The source is a male donor with papillary thyroid cancer or a benign thyroid nodule (not recorded which). Some clones in this sample may be carry-over from other donors' samples. The CDR3 corresponds to CSARDNRPLHF. The DNA reads as follows: TGCAGTGCTAGAGATAATCGACCCCTCCACTTT.